A selection of T cell receptor beta chains follows, all from one sample in a study of breast tumors, draining lymph nodes, adjacent tissues. TCRdb re-called the multiplex PCR reads through MiXCR, storing one row per CDR3 protein. Of some 120,000 distinct CDR3 sequences in the sample, over 20% were seen once. The sample taken for sequencing was axillary lymph node tissue. The receptors originated from a female donor with breast cancer. Some clones in this sample may be carry-over from other donors' samples. The CDR3 runs from the conserved cysteine through the conserved F or W. A D gene is named only where the DNA matches it firmly. Size tells how often a clone was seen (once, few, many) or the class of an expanded clone, and some rows leave it out.

j_gene	abundance	d_gene	v_gene	CDR3nt	CDR3aa
TRBJ2-1	many	TRBD2	TRBV3-1	TGTGCCAGCAGCCAAGATTGGCTAGCGGGAGCTGGGAATGAGCAGTTCTTC	CASSQDWLAGAGNEQFF
TRBJ1-6	many	TRBD1	TRBV20-1	TGCAGTGCTAGAGAGGGGACAGGGGGCGTTTCACCCCTCCACTTT	CSAREGTGGVSPLHF
TRBJ2-6	few	TRBD1	TRBV30	TGTGCCTGGAAGCGGACAGGGTCCGGGGCCAACGTCCTGACTTTC	CAWKRTGSGANVLTF
TRBJ2-7	many	NA	TRBV3-1	TGTGCCAGCAGACCGGAGGGGTCTTCCTTGGAGCAGTACTTC	CASRPEGSSLEQYF
TRBJ2-1	many	NA	TRBV15	TGTGCCACCAGCAGAGACCTCTTGGAGCAGTTCTTC	CATSRDLLEQFF
TRBJ2-3	many	NA	TRBV20-1	TGCAGTGCCAGATACAGAGATACGCAGTATTTT	CSARYRDTQYF
TRBJ1-2	NA	TRBD1	TRBV5-4	TGTGCCAGCAGCACAGACAGGGAGAATCACATTGGCTACACCTTC	CASSTDRENHIGYTF
TRBJ2-3	NA	NA	TRBV11-3	TGTGCCAGCAGCTTTTTTTTCGGAGATACGCAGTATTTT	CASSFFFGDTQYF
TRBJ1-3	many	NA	TRBV12-3/TRBV12-4	TGTGCCAGCAGTAGATTGCAAGGAAACACCATATATTTT	CASSRLQGNTIYF
TRBJ2-1	many	TRBD2	TRBV7-6	TGTGCCAGCAGCCCCGTAGCGGGAGCCGACAATGAGCAGTTCTTC	CASSPVAGADNEQFF
TRBJ2-3	many	NA	TRBV6-6	TGTGCCAGCAACCGGGGTGGGTTAGATACGCAGTATTTT	CASNRGGLDTQYF